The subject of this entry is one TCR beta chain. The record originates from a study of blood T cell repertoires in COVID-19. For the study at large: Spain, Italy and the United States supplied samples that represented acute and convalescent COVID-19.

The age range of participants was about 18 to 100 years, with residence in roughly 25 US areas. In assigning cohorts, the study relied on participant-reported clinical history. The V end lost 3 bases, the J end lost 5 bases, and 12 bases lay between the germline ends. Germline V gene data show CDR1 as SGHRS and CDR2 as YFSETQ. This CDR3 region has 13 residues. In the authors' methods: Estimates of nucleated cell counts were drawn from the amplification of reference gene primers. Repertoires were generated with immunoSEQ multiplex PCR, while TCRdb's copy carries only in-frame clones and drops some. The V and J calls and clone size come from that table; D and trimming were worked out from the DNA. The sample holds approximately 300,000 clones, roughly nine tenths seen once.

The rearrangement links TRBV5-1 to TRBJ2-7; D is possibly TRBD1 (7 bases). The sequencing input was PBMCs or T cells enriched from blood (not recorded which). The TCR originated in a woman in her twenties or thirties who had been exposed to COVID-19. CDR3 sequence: CASSSQGGHEQYF. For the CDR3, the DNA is TGCGCCAGCAGCTCCCAGGGGGGACACGAGCAGTACTTC.